This T cell receptor beta chain was identified in a study of blood T cell repertoires in COVID-19. The wider study: PBMCs, B-cell-depleted T cells, or T cells provided the cDNA or gDNA that made up the material.

The length of the CDR3 is 14 residues. Germline CDR1 MNHEY, CDR2 SVGAGI. With 6 bases clipped from V and 2 bases from J, the junction kept 4 bases outside the gene matches. Authors' processing steps: Amplification from reference gene primers served as the basis for estimated nucleated cell counts. The data were produced by immunoSEQ multiplex PCR, yet TCRdb's version contains in-frame clones alone and is incomplete. V and J calls plus clone size are reproduced from that table; the DNA served to infer D and trimming. The sample contains about 70,000 clones, around 91% of which appear only once. The receptor was derived from a human donor in a cohort sampled during active COVID-19. V gene TRBV6-5 combines with J gene TRBJ1-1, with 9 bases identical to TRBD1. The sequenced sample consisted of peripheral blood. This chain's CDR3 is CASSGGQGNTEAFF. CDR3 bases: TGTGCCAGCAGCGGGGGACAGGGAAACACTGAAGCTTTCTTT.